These 13 T cell receptor beta chains originate from one sample sequenced in a study of T-cell memory formation after mild COVID-19. From the 5' RACE reads, TCRdb called clonotypes with MiXCR, one entry per CDR3 protein. The data show 25,000 to 35,000 distinct CDR3 sequences, about 12% seen once. Source material: PBMCs or a T cell subset sorted from them (not recorded which). The receptors derive from an adult woman who had mild COVID-19 (a few samples of this study predate the infection). Cell type and time point are not known.

There are many counts of this clonotype. The chain has TRBV7-2 and TRBJ2-1; the D gene is possibly TRBD2 (5 bases). The germline gives CDR1 SGHTA, CDR2 FQGNSA. CDR3 length equals 15 residues. The V and J ends lost 5 bases and 4 bases respectively, with 15 bases between them. CDR3 coding DNA: TGTGCCAGCAGCCTAAGGGAGAAATGGTACAATGAGCAGTTCTTC. Its protein product is CASSLREKWYNEQFF.

This clonotype is deemed medium-sized. V and J are TRBV20-1 and TRBJ2-7, with 8 bases that match TRBD1. The J segment lost 3 bases and the V segment lost 5 bases, leaving 9 bases of the junction unmatched. The CDR3 runs 14 residues. Germline V gene lookup returns CDR1 DFQATT and CDR2 SNEGSKA (reference sequence). In nucleotides, the CDR3 is TGCAGTGCTGAAGACTGGACAGGGAGCTACGAGCAGTACTTC. Translating it yields CSAEDWTGSYEQYF.

In its sample, this clonotype was seen many times. The rearrangement uses TRBV5-4 and TRBJ2-7; TRBD1 or TRBD2 may be the D gene (6 bases each). Looked up from germline, CDR1 is SGHNT and CDR2 is YYREEE (reference sequence). There are 17 residues in the CDR3. V dropped 2 bases and J dropped 2 bases, with 20 bases sitting between them. The CDR3 reads CASSFLLARDTTYEQYF. The CDR3 DNA reads as TGTGCCAGCAGCTTCCTCTTGGCGCGGGACACTACCTACGAGCAGTACTTC. Full variable domain (missing parts from reference TRBV5-4 and TRBJ2-7): ETGVTQSPTHLIKTRGQQVTLRCSSQSGHNTVSWYQQALGQGPQFIFQYYREEENGRGNFPPRFSGLQFPNYSSELNVNALELDDSALYLCASSFLLARDTTYEQYFGPGTRLTVT.

The table lists this clonotype with many counts. The chain links TRBV7-2 to TRBJ2-1; 7 bases match TRBD2. The ends lost 1 base at V and 7 bases at J; junction bases unmatched: 7. The CDR3 totals 15 residues. Germline V gene sequence: CDR1 SGHTA, CDR2 FQGNSA. CDR3 amino acids: CASSLDQWGGNEQFF. The CDR3 DNA follows: TGTGCCAGCAGCTTAGATCAGTGGGGGGGGAATGAGCAGTTCTTC.

This clonotype was seen repeatedly, ten times or more. This sequence joins TRBV5-5 and TRBJ1-5; 9 nucleotides line up with TRBD1. This CDR3 comprises 16 residues. J lost 4 bases, V lost 2 bases, and 7 bases had no gene match. The V gene's germline CDR1 is SGHKS and CDR2 YYEKEE (reference sequence). The CDR3 DNA sequence: TGTGCCAGCAGCTTTTGGACAGGGGCAAATAATCAGCCCCAGCATTTT. This encodes CASSFWTGANNQPQHF.

This clonotype was counted ten times or more. This chain connects TRBV7-9 to TRBJ2-3, with D uncertain. V shed 1 base and J shed 2 bases, with 7 bases lying between them. The germline V gene encodes CDR1 SEHNR and CDR2 FQNEAQ (reference sequence). The CDR3 is 14 amino acids. CDR3 coding DNA: TGTGCCAGCAGCTTAGGGGTAGACACAGATACGCAGTATTTT. Its protein product is CASSLGVDTDTQYF. The full variable domain, its missing parts supplied by reference TRBV7-9 and TRBJ2-3, is DTGVSQNPRHKITKRGQNVTFRCDPISEHNRLYWYRQTLGQGPEFLTYFQNEAQLEKSRLLSDRFSAERPKGSFSTLEIQRTEQGDSAMYLCASSLGVDTDTQYFGPGTRLTVL.

This clonotype turned up a few times. The chain joins TRBV5-4 to TRBJ1-2; D ambiguous. Trimming cost V 2 bases and J 8 bases, with 13 bases left between them. Germline lookup yields CDR1 SGHNT and CDR2 YYREEE (reference sequence). The CDR3 sequence is 13 residues long. CDR3 sequence: CASSLTILGGYTF. The CDR3 nucleotides are TGTGCCAGCAGCTTAACGATTTTAGGAGGCTACACCTTC.

This clonotype was counted many times. This chain uses TRBV7-2 with TRBJ2-3; possibly TRBD1 for D (5 bases). CDR3 length: 15 residues. V shed 5 bases and J shed 1 base, with 13 bases lying between them. Germline CDR1 is SGHTA and CDR2 is FQGNSA. CDR3 coding DNA: TGTGCCAGCAGCCCCCAGGGTCTAGGCACAGATACGCAGTATTTT. This translates into CASSPQGLGTDTQYF.

This clonotype was seen many times. The chain uses TRBV5-4 and TRBJ1-2; D is ambiguous. The CDR3 covers 15 residues. Deletions cut 5 bases from V and 6 bases from J, with 20 bases between. Looked up from germline, CDR1 is SGHNT and CDR2 is YYREEE (reference sequence). CDR3 sequence reads: CASSPQPRGANGYTF. Written as DNA, the CDR3 is TGTGCCAGCAGTCCCCAACCCCGGGGAGCCAATGGCTACACCTTC.

This clonotype has at least ten counts. The chain has TRBV20-1 and TRBJ1-3; no clear D gene. The CDR3 is 16 amino acids. CDR1 DFQATT and CDR2 SNEGSKA come from the germline V gene (reference sequence). V dropped 3 bases and J dropped 4 bases, with 19 bases sitting between them. The CDR3, as DNA: TGCAGTGCTAGCCTACTTGGTGGGGTGGGCGGAAACACCATATATTTT. Translated, it gives CSASLLGGVGGNTIYF.

This clonotype was observed many times. The rearrangement joins TRBV30 to TRBJ2-7; D call uncertain. CDR3 length equals 11 residues. V lost 3 bases to trimming and J lost 5 bases, with 8 bases between them. The germline V gene encodes CDR1 GTSNPN and CDR2 SVGIG (reference sequence). The CDR3 is CAWRVGHEQYF. CDR3 nucleotide sequence: TGTGCCTGGAGGGTTGGCCACGAGCAGTACTTC.

The V and J genes are TRBV7-8 and TRBJ2-1, with D tentatively TRBD2 (5 bases). Germline CDR1 and CDR2: SGHVS and FQNEAQ. Trimming shortened V by 5 bases and J by 0 bases, and 11 bases separated the two germline ends. The CDR3 is 15 amino acids. The CDR3 here is CASSHGVSSYNEQFF. DNA for the CDR3: TGTGCCAGCAGCCACGGGGTAAGCTCCTACAATGAGCAGTTCTTC. Combining the CDR3 with reference TRBV7-8 and TRBJ2-1 gives the whole variable domain GAGVSQSPRYKVAKRGQDVALRCDPISGHVSLFWYQQALGQGPEFLTYFQNEAQLDKSGLPSDRFFAERPEGSVSTLKIQRTQQEDSAVYLCASSHGVSSYNEQFFGPGTRLTVL.

This clonotype was counted at least ten times. The V and J genes are TRBV24-1 and TRBJ2-7; TRBD1 agrees at 8 bases. CDR3 length: 16 amino acids. The germline gives CDR1 KGHDR, CDR2 SFDVKD. V was pared by 1 base and J by 3 bases, with 7 bases of the junction left unmatched. CDR3: CATSDFGRTGFYEQYF. CDR3 DNA sequence: TGTGCCACCAGTGATTTTGGAAGGACAGGGTTCTACGAGCAGTACTTC.